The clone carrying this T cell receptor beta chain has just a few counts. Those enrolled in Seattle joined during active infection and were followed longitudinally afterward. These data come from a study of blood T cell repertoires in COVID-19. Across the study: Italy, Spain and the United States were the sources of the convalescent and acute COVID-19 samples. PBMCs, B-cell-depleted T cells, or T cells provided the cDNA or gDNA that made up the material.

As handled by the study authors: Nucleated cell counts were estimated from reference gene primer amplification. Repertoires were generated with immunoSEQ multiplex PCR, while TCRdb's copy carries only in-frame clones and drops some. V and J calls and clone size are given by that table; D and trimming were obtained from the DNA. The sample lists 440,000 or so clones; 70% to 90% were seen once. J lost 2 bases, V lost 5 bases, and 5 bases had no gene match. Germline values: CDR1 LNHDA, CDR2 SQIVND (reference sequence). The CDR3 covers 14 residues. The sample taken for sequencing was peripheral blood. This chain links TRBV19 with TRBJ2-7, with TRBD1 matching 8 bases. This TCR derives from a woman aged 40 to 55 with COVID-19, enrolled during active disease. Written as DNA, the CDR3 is TGTGCCAGTAGTGACAGGGGTTTTACCTACGAGCAGTACTTC. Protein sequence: CASSDRGFTYEQYF.